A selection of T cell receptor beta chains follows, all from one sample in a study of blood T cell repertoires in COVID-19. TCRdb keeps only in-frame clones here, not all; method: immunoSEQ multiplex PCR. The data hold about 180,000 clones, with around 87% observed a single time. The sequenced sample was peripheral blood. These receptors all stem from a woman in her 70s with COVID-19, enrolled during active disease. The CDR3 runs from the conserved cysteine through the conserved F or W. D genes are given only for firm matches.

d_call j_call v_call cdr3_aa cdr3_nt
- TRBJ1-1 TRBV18 CASSPRLGDNREAFF TGTGCCAGCTCACCACGTCTAGGGGATAACAGGGAAGCTTTCTTT
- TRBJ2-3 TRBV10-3 CAIRDTTSTDTQYF TGTGCCATCAGGGACACGACTAGCACAGATACGCAGTATTTT
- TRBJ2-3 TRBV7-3 CASSLSNQIDTQYF TGTGCCAGCAGCCTATCCAACCAAATAGATACGCAGTATTTT
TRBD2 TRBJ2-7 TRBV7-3 CASSAGSSGSYEQYF TGTGCCAGCAGCGCCGGATCTAGCGGGAGCTACGAGCAGTACTTC
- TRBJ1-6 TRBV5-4 CASSPGVAPSNSPLHF TGTGCCAGCAGCCCCGGTGTTGCCCCTTCCAATTCACCCCTCCACTTT
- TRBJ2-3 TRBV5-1 CASSEGTPIDTQYF TGCGCCAGCAGCGAAGGGACTCCAATCGATACGCAGTATTTT
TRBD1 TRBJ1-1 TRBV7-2 CASSTRQGGTEAFF TGTGCCAGCAGCACCCGACAGGGAGGCACTGAAGCTTTCTTT
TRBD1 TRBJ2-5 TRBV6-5 CASSRDRETQYF TGTGCCAGCAGCCGGGACAGGGAGACCCAGTACTTC
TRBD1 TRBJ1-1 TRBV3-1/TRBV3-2 CASSQDPGQGRAFF TGTGCCAGCAGCCAAGATCCGGGACAGGGTCGAGCTTTCTTT
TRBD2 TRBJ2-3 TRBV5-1 CASSSTSGSTDTQYF TGCGCCAGCAGCTCGACTAGCGGGAGCACAGATACGCAGTATTTT
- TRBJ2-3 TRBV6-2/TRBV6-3 CASSPTQGFTVANTQYF TGTGCCAGCAGTCCCACACAGGGTTTTACTGTTGCAAATACGCAGTATTTT
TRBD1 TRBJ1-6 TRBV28 CASSSYRGRSSPLHF TGTGCCAGCAGTTCCTACAGGGGGCGCAGTTCACCCCTCCACTTT
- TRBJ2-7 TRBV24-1 CATSGALTGAKQYF TGTGCCACCAGTGGTGCCCTGACAGGTGCGAAGCAGTACTTC